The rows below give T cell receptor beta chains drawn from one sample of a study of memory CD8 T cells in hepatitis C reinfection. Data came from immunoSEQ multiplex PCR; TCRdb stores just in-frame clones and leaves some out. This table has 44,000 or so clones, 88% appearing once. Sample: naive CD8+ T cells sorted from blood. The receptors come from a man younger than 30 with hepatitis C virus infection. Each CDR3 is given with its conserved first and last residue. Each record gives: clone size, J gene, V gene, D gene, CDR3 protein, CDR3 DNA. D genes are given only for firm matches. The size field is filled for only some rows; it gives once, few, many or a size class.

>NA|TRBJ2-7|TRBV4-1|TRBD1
CASSQDLYGTASYEQYF
TGCGCCAGCAGCCAAGACCTGTACGGGACAGCCTCCTACGAGCAGTACTTC
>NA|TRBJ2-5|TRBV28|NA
CASSPYGAEEETQYF
TGTGCCAGCAGTCCGTACGGCGCGGAAGAAGAGACCCAGTACTTC
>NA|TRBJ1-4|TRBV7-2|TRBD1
CASSLGRTGGFENEKLFF
TGTGCCAGCAGCTTAGGAAGGACAGGGGGGTTCGAGAATGAAAAACTGTTTTTT
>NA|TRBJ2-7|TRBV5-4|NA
CASTSDSKQYF
TGTGCCAGCACCTCAGACAGCAAGCAGTACTTC
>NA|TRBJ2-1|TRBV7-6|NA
CASSPLGPDFEQFF
TGTGCCAGCAGCCCACTCGGTCCGGACTTTGAGCAGTTCTTC
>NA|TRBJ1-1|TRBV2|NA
CASRTSGNTEAFF
TGTGCCAGCAGGACATCTGGGAACACTGAAGCTTTCTTT
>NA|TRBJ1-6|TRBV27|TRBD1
CASSFGTDYNSPLHF
TGTGCCAGCAGTTTCGGGACAGACTATAATTCACCCCTCCACTTT
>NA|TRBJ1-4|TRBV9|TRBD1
CASSVLGTGEKLFF
TGTGCCAGCAGCGTACTCGGGACAGGTGAAAAACTGTTTTTT
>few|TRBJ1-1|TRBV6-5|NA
CASSYRGAEAFF
TGTGCCAGCAGTTACCGGGGGGCTGAAGCTTTCTTT
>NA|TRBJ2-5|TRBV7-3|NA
CASSLGLWGGETQYF
TGTGCCAGCAGCTTGGGACTATGGGGGGGCGAGACCCAGTACTTC
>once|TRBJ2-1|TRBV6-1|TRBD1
CASSEADGTVYNEQFF
TGTGCCAGCAGTGAAGCGGACGGGACAGTCTACAATGAGCAGTTCTTC
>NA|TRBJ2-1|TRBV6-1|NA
CASSDDSLKQFF
TGTGCCAGCTCAGATGACAGCCTTAAGCAGTTCTTC
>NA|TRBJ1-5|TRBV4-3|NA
CASSQDRGQPQHF
TGCGCCAGCAGCCAAGATAGGGGACAGCCCCAGCATTTT
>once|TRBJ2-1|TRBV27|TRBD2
CASSLAGVNREQFF
TGTGCCAGCAGTTTAGCGGGGGTGAACAGGGAGCAGTTCTTC
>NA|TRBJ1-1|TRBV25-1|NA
CASSDPGNTEAFF
TGTGCCAGCAGTGACCCAGGGAACACTGAAGCTTTCTTT
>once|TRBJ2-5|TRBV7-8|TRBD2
CASSHRGTSGQQETQYF
TGTGCCAGCAGCCACAGAGGGACTAGCGGCCAACAAGAGACCCAGTACTTC
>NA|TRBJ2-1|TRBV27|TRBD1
CASSWAGGVNNEQFF
TGTGCCAGCAGTTGGGCAGGGGGCGTAAACAATGAGCAGTTCTTC
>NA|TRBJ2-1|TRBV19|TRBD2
CASSGGLAGYAQFF
TGTGCCAGTAGTGGGGGGCTAGCGGGCTATGCCCAGTTCTTC
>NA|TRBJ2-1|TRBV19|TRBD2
CASSTSAGSSYNEQFF
TGTGCCAGTAGTACGTCAGCGGGGAGCTCCTACAATGAGCAGTTCTTC
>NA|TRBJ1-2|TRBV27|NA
CASSLSAGDYGYTF
TGTGCCAGCAGTTTATCCGCCGGGGACTATGGCTACACCTTC
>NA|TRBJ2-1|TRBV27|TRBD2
CASSLGLGNYNEQFF
TGTGCCAGCAGTTTGGGACTAGGAAACTACAATGAGCAGTTCTTC
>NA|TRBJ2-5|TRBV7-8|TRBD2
CASSLAKLAGQETQYF
TGTGCCAGCAGCTTAGCGAAGCTAGCGGGGCAAGAGACCCAGTACTTC
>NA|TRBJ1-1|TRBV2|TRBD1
CASSEALSGQAEAFF
TGTGCCAGCAGTGAAGCGCTCTCAGGACAGGCCGAAGCTTTCTTT
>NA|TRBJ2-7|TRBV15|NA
CATSRDAGESYEQYF
TGTGCCACCAGCAGAGATGCAGGGGAGTCCTACGAGCAGTACTTC